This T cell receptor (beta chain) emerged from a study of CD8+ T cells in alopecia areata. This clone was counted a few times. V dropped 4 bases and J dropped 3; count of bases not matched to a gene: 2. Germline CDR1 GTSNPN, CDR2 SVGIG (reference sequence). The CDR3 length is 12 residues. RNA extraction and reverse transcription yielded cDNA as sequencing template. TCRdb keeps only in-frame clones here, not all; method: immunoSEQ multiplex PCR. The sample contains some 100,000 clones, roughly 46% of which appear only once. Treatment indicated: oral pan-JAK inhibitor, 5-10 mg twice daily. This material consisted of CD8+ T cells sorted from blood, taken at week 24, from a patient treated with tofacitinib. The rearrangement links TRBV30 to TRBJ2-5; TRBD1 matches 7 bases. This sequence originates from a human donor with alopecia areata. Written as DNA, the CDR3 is TGTGCCTGGAAGGGACAGAAAGAGACCCAGTACTTC. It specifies CAWKGQKETQYF.